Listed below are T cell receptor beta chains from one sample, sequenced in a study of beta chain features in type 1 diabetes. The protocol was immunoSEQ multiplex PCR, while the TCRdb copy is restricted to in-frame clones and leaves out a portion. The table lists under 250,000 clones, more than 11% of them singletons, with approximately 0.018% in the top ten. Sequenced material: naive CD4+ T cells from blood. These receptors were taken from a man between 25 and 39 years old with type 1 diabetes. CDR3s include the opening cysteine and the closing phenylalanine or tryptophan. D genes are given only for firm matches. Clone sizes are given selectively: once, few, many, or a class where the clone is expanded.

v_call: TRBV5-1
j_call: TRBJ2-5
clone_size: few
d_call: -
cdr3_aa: CASSLAGGLETQYF
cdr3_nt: TGCGCCAGCAGCTTGGCCGGAGGGTTGGAGACCCAGTACTTC

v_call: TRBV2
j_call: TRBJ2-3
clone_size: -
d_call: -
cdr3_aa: CASSEGSGGGTDTQYF
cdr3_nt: TGTGCCAGCAGTGAGGGCAGCGGAGGAGGCACAGATACGCAGTATTTT

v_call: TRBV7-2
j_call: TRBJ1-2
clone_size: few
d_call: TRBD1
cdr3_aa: CASSLTGSYGYTF
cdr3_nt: TGTGCCAGCAGCTTGACAGGGTCCTATGGCTACACCTTC

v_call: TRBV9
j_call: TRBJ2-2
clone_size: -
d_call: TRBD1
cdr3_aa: CASSRTGKNTGELFF
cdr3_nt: TGTGCCAGCAGCAGGACAGGCAAGAACACCGGGGAGCTGTTTTTT

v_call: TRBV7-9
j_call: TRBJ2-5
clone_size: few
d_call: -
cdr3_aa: CASSRRLDQETQYF
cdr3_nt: TGTGCCAGCAGCCGCCGACTAGATCAAGAGACCCAGTACTTC

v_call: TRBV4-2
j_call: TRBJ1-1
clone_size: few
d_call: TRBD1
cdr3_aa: CASSAPGGAGTEAFF
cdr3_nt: TGTGCCAGCAGCGCACCAGGGGGCGCGGGCACTGAAGCTTTCTTT

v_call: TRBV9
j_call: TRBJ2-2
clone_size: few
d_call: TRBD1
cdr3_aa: CASSYQQGRANTGELFF
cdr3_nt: TGTGCCAGCAGCTACCAACAGGGGCGGGCGAACACCGGGGAGCTGTTTTTT

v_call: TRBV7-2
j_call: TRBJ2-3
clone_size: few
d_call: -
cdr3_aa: CASSLGQAVDTQYF
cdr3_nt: TGTGCCAGCAGCTTAGGCCAAGCGGTAGATACGCAGTATTTT

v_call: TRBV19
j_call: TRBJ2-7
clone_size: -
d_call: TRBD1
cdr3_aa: CASSIPGQGGGYEQYF
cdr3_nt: TGTGCCAGTAGTATCCCGGGACAGGGTGGAGGTTACGAGCAGTACTTC

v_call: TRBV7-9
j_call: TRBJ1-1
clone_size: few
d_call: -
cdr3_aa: CASIKQGSPEAFF
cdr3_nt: TGTGCCAGCATCAAGCAGGGGTCCCCGGAAGCTTTCTTT

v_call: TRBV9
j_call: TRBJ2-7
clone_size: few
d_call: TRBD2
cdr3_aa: CASTVGVLAGEEQYF
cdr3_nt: TGTGCCAGCACCGTCGGGGTGTTAGCGGGGGAGGAGCAGTACTTC

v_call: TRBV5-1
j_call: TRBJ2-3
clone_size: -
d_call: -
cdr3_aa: CASSPRGDTDTQYF
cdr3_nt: TGCGCCAGCAGCCCCCGGGGAGACACAGATACGCAGTATTTT

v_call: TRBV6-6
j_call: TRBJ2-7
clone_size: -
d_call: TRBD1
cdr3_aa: CASSTGQGINEQYF
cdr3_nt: TGTGCCAGCAGTACGGGACAGGGGATAAACGAGCAGTACTTC

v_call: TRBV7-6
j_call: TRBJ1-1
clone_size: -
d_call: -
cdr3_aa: CASSPRTEMSTEAFF
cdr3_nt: TGTGCCAGCAGCCCACGGACAGAGATGAGCACTGAAGCTTTCTTT

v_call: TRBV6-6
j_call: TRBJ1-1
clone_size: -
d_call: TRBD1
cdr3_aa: CASSSQSPGQEAFF
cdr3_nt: TGTGCCAGCAGCTCGCAGTCCCCGGGACAGGAAGCTTTCTTT

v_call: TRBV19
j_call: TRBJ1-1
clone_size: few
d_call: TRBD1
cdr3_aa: CASRDRVNTEAFF
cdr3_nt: TGTGCCAGCCGGGACAGGGTGAACACTGAAGCTTTCTTT

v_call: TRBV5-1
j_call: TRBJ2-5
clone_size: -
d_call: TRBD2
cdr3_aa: CASSLGAGEETQYF
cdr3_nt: TGCGCCAGCAGCTTGGGAGCGGGGGAAGAGACCCAGTACTTC

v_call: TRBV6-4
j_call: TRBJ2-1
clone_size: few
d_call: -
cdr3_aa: CAARTASYNEQFF
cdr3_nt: TGTGCCGCCCGGACAGCCTCCTACAATGAGCAGTTCTTC

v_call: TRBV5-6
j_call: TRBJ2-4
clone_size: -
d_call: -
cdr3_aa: CASSLVEGNIQYF
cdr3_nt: TGTGCCAGCAGCTTGGTTGAGGGAAACATTCAGTACTTC

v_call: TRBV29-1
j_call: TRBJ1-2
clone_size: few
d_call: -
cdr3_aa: CSVEDITEGGYTF
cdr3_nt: TGCAGCGTTGAAGATATAACGGAGGGAGGCTACACCTTC

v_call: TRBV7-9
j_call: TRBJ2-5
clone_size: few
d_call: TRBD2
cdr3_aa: CASSENSGGAETQYF
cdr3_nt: TGTGCCAGCAGCGAAAATAGCGGGGGCGCGGAGACCCAGTACTTC

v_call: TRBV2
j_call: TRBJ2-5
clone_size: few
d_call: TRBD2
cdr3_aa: CASSDLAGGLGTQYF
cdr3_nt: TGTGCCAGCAGTGACCTAGCGGGGGGATTGGGGACCCAGTACTTC

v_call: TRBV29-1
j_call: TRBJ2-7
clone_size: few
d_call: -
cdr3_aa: CSVGGASYEQYF
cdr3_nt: TGCAGCGTTGGTGGAGCATCCTACGAGCAGTACTTC

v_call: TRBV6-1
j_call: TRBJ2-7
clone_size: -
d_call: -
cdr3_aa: CASKSDPGYEQYF
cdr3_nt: TGTGCCAGCAAGTCAGATCCTGGCTACGAGCAGTACTTC

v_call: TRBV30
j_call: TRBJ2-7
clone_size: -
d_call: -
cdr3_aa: CAWSVGQGFEQYF
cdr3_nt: TGTGCCTGGAGTGTAGGCCAGGGGTTCGAGCAGTACTTC

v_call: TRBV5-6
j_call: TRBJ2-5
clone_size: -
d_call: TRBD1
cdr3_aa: CASSQLDRGRETQYF
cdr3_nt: TGTGCCAGCAGCCAACTGGACAGGGGGCGGGAGACCCAGTACTTC

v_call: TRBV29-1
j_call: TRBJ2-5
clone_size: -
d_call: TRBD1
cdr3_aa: CSARGGRGETQYF
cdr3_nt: TGCAGCGCTCGAGGGGGCCGAGGAGAGACCCAGTACTTC

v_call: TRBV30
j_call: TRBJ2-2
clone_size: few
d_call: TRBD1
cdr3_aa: CAWGQGDTGELFF
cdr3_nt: TGTGCCTGGGGACAGGGGGACACCGGGGAGCTGTTTTTT

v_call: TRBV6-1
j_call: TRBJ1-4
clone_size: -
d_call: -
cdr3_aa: CASKRTETNEKLFF
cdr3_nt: TGTGCCAGCAAGCGGACGGAGACTAATGAAAAACTGTTTTTT

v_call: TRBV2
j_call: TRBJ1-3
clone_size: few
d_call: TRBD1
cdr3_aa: CASSEAGGIDTIYF
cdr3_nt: TGTGCCAGCAGTGAAGCAGGGGGCATTGACACCATATATTTT

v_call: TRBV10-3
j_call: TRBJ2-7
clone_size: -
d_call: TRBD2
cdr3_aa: CAISDQAGGFYEQYF
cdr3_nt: TGTGCCATCAGTGATCAGGCGGGAGGCTTCTACGAGCAGTACTTC

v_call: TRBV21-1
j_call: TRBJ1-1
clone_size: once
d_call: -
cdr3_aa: CASSKEGPSMNTEAFF
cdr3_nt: TGTGCCAGCAGCAAAGAGGGGCCGAGCATGAACACTGAAGCTTTCTTT

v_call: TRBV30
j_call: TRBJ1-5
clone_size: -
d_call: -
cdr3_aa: CAWSQGGNQPQHF
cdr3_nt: TGTGCCTGGAGCCAAGGGGGAAATCAGCCCCAGCATTTT

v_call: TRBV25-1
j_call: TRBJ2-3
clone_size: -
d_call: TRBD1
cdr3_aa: CASRSGQTIVDTQYF
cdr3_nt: TGTGCCAGCCGCTCGGGACAGACGATTGTAGATACGCAGTATTTT

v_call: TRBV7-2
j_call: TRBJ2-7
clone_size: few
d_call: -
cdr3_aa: CASSSDIRSYEQYF
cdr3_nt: TGTGCCAGCAGCTCCGACATTCGCTCCTACGAGCAGTACTTC

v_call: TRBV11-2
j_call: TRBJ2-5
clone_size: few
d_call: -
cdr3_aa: CASSISRAGETQYF
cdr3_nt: TGTGCCAGCAGCATTTCTAGGGCGGGAGAGACCCAGTACTTC

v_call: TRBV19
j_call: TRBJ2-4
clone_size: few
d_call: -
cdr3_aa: CASSEAEVGIQYF
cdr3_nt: TGTGCCAGTAGTGAGGCGGAGGTAGGGATTCAGTACTTC

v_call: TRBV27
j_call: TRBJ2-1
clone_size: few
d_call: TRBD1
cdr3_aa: CASSAGTGSLLNEQFF
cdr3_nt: TGTGCCAGCAGTGCCGGGACAGGATCCCTTTTAAATGAGCAGTTCTTC

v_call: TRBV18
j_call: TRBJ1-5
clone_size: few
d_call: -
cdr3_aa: CASSPLSPRENQPQHF
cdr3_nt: TGTGCCAGCTCACCTTTATCCCCCAGGGAAAATCAGCCCCAGCATTTT

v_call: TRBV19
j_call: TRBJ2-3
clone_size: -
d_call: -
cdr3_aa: CASSIDLAGSTDTQYF
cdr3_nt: TGTGCCAGTAGTATAGATCTCGCGGGGAGCACAGATACGCAGTATTTT

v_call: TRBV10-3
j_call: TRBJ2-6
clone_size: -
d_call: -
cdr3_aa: CAISDPTGSGANVLTF
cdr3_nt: TGTGCCATCAGTGACCCTACAGGGTCTGGGGCCAACGTCCTGACTTTC

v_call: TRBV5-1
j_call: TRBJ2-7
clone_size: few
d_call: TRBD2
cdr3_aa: CASSSSGSYEQYF
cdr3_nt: TGCGCCAGCAGCTCTAGCGGGTCCTACGAGCAGTACTTC

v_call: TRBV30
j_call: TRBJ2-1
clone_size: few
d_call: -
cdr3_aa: CAWSLRQFGRSYNEQFF
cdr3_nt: TGTGCCTGGAGTCTTCGACAGTTTGGACGCTCCTACAATGAGCAGTTCTTC

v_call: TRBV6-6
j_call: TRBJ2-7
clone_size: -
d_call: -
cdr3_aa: CASHPGIPTYEQYF
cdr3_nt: TGTGCCTCCCACCCGGGGATACCAACCTACGAGCAGTACTTC

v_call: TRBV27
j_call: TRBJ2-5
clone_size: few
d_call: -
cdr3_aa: CASSSGRGSSGRVQETQYF
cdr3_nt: TGTGCCAGCAGCAGTGGTCGGGGATCAAGCGGGCGGGTACAAGAGACCCAGTACTTC

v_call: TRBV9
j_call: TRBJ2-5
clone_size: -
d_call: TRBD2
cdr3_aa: CASSPRTSGIQETQYF
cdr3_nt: TGTGCCAGCAGCCCCCGGACTAGCGGGATTCAAGAGACCCAGTACTTC

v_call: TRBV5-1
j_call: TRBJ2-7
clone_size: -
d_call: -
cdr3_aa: CASSRGGRTDTDEQYF
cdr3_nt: TGCGCCAGCAGCAGGGGGGGAAGGACGGATACCGACGAGCAGTACTTC

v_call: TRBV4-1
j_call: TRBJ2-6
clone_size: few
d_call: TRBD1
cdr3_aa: CASSHPGTGISGANVLTF
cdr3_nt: TGCGCCAGCAGCCACCCCGGGACAGGAATCTCTGGGGCCAACGTCCTGACTTTC